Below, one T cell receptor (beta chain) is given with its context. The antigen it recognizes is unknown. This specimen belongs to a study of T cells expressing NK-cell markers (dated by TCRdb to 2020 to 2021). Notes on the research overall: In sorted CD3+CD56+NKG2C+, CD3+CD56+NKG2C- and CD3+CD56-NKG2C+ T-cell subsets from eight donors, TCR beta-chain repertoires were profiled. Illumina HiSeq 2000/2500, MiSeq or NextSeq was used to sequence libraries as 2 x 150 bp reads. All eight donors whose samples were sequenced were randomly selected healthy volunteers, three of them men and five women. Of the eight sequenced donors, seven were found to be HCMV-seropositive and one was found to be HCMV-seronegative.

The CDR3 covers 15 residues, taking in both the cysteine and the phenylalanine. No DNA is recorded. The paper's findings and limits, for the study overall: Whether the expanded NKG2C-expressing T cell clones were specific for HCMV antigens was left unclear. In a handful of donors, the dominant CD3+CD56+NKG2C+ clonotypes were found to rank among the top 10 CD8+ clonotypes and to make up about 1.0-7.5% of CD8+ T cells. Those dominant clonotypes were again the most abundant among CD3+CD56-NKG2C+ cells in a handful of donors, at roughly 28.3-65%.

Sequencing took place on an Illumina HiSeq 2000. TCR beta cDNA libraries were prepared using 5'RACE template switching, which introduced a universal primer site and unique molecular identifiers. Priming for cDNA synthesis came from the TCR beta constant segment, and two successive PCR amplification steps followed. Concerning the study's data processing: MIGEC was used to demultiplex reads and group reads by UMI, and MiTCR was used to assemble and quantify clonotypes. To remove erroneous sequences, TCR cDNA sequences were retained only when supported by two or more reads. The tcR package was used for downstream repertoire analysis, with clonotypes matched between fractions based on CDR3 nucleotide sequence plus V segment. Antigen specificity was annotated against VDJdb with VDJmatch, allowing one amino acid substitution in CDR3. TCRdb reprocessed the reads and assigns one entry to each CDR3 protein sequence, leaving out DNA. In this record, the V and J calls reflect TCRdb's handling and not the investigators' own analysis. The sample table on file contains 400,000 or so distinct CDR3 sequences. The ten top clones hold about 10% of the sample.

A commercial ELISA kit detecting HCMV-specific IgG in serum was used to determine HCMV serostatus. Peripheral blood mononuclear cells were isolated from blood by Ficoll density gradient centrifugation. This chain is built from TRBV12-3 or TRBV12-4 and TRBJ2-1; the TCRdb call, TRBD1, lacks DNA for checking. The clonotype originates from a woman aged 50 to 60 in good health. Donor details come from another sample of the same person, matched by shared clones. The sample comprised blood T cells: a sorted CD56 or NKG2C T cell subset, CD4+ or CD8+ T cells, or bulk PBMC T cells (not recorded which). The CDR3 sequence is CASGTGILSYNEQFF.